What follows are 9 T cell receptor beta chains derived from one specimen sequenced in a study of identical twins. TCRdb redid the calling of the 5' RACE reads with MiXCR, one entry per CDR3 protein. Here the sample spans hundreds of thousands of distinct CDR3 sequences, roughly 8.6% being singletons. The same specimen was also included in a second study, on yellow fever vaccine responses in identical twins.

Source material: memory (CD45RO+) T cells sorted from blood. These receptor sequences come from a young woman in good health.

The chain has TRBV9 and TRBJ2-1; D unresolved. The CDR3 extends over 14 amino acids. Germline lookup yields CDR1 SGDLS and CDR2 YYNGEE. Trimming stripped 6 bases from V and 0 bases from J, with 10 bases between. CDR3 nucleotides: TGTGCCAGCAACCTTTTTGGCTCCTACAATGAGCAGTTCTTC. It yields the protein CASNLFGSYNEQFF.

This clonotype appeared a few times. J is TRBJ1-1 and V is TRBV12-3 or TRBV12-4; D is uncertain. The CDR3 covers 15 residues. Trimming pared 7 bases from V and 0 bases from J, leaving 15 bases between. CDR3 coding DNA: TGTGCCAGCACCCCGGGCCTTATCATGAACACTGAAGCTTTCTTT. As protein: CASTPGLIMNTEAFF.

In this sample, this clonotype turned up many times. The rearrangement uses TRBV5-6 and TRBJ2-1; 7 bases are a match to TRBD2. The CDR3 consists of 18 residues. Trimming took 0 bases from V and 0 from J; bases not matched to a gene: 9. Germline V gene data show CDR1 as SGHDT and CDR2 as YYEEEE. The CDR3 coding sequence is TGTGCCAGCAGCTTGGATTGGGGACTAATTCACTCCTACAATGAGCAGTTCTTC. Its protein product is CASSLDWGLIHSYNEQFF. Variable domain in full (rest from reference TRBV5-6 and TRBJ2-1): DAGVTQSPTHLIKTRGQQVTLRCSPKSGHDTVSWYQQALGQGPQFIFQYYEEEERQRGNFPDRFSGHQFPNYSSELNVNALLLGDSALYLCASSLDWGLIHSYNEQFFGPGTRLTVL.

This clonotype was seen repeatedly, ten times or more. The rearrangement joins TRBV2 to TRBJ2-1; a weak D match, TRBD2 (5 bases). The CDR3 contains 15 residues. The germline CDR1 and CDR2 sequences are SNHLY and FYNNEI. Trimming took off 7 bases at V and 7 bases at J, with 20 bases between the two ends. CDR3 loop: CASTFSRARGNEQFF. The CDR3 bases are TGTGCCAGCACTTTTTCGAGGGCCCGGGGTAATGAGCAGTTCTTC.

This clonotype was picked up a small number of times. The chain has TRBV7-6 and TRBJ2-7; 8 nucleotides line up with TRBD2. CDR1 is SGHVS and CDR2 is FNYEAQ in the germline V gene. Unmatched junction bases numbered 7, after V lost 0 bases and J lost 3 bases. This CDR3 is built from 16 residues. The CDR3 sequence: CASSLAPGGPIYEQYF. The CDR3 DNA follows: TGTGCCAGCAGCTTAGCGCCGGGAGGGCCGATCTACGAGCAGTACTTC.

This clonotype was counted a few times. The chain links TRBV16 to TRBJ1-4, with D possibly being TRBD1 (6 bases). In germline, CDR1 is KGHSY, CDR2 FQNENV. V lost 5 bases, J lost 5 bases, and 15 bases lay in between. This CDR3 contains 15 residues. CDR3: CASSERGDKNEKLFF. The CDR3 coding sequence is TGTGCCAGCAGCGAGCGTGGGGACAAAAATGAAAAACTGTTTTTT.

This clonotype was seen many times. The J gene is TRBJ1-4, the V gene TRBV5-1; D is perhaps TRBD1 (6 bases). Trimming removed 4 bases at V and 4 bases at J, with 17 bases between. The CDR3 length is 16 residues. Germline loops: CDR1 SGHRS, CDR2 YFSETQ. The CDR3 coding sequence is TGCGCCAGCAGCGCGACAGGTTCTACGCTTAATGAAAAACTGTTTTTT. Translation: CASSATGSTLNEKLFF. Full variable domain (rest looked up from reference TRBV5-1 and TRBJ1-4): KAGVTQTPRYLIKTRGQQVTLSCSPISGHRSVSWYQQTPGQGLQFLFEYFSETQRNKGNFPGRFSGRQFSNSRSEMNVSTLELGDSALYLCASSATGSTLNEKLFFGSGTQLSVL.

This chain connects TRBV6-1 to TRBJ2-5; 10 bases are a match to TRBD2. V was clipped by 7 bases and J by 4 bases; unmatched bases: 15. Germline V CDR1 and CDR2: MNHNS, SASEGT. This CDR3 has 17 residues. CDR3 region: CASIRTSGRGMGETQYF. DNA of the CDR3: TGTGCCAGCATCCGGACTAGCGGAAGAGGAATGGGAGAGACCCAGTACTTC.

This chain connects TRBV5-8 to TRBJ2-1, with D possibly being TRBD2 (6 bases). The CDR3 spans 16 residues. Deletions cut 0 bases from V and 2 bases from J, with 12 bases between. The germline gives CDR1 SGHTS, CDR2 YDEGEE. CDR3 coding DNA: TGTGCCAGCAGCTTGGTCCAGGGAGGACCCTACAATGAGCAGTTCTTC. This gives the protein CASSLVQGGPYNEQFF. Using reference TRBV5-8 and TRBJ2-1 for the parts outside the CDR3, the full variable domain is EAGVTQSPTHLIKTRGQQATLRCSPISGHTSVYWYQQALGLGLQFLLWYDEGEERNRGNFPPRFSGRQFPNYSSELNVNALELEDSALYLCASSLVQGGPYNEQFFGPGTRLTVL.